Following are 24 T cell receptor beta chains from one sample sequenced in a study of graft-versus-host responses after intestinal transplantation. Generated by immunoSEQ multiplex PCR, the TCRdb table keeps only in-frame clones and is missing some. Of about 98,000 clones listed, more than 75% are singletons. This sample comprised PBMCs, obtained 255 days after intestinal transplant. All receptors come from a human patient who received an intestinal transplant, so some T cells may come from the graft donor.

The chain uses TRBV9 and TRBJ2-1, with D perhaps assigned TRBD1 or TRBD2 (5 bases each). The CDR3 has 14 residues. Deletions cut 6 bases from V and 0 bases from J, with 10 bases between. CDR1 and CDR2 (germline): SGDLS, YYNGEE. In DNA, the CDR3 is TGTGCCAGCATGGGGGAGAGCTCCTACAATGAGCAGTTCTTC. Protein sequence: CASMGESSYNEQFF.

The chain links TRBV5-4 to TRBJ2-1; 9 bases align to TRBD1. CDR1 and CDR2 (germline): SGHNT, YYREEE (reference sequence). Trimming at V came to 4 bases and at J to 4 bases, leaving 9 bases not matched to a gene. There are 16 residues in the CDR3. Here the CDR3 reads CASSPTLGQGYNEQFF. CDR3 sequence (DNA): TGTGCCAGCAGCCCAACGCTGGGACAGGGATACAATGAGCAGTTCTTC.

V is TRBV4-1 and J is TRBJ2-1, with 9 bases that match TRBD2. The CDR3 sequence is 15 residues long. CDR1 and CDR2 from the germline V gene are MGHRA and YSYEKL. V gave up 2 bases and J gave up 7 bases; unmatched junction bases: 6. CDR3 sequence reads: CASSQQRGALNEQFF. Written as DNA, the CDR3 is TGCGCCAGCAGCCAACAGCGGGGGGCTCTTAATGAGCAGTTCTTC.

The rearrangement joins TRBV6-1 to TRBJ2-3, with 10 nucleotides matching TRBD2. After removal of 2 bases from V and 7 bases from J, the junction contained 12 bases not matched to a gene. Germline V gene data show CDR1 as MNHNS and CDR2 as SASEGT. The CDR3 is 17 amino acids. CDR3 nucleotide sequence: TGTGCCAGCAGTGAAAGCCCCCCTAGCGGGAGTTTGAATACGCAGTATTTT. Translation gives CASSESPPSGSLNTQYF.

The rearrangement joins TRBV25-1 to TRBJ2-3, with D maybe TRBD1 (5 bases). The V gene lost 4 bases and the J gene lost 2 bases, with 16 bases spanning the gap. Germline V gene data show CDR1 as MGHDK and CDR2 as SYGVNS. This CDR3 has 16 residues. CDR3 bases: TGTGCCAGCAGTGTAGATTCCGGACACTACACAGATACGCAGTATTTT. Translation gives CASSVDSGHYTDTQYF.

This clone appeared a single time. This chain links TRBV28 with TRBJ2-2; a weak D match, TRBD1 (5 bases). Trimming removed 3 bases from V and 5 bases from J, with 13 bases in between. The CDR3 extends over 15 amino acids. Germline loops: CDR1 MDHEN, CDR2 SYDVKM. The CDR3 DNA sequence: TGTGCCAGCAGTTTTCCCAGGGTAGGAACCGGGGAGCTGTTTTTT. This encodes CASSFPRVGTGELFF.

This CDR3 is CASSLIAGGLRETQYF. The CDR3 bases are TGTGCCAGCAGCTTAATCGCGGGGGGGCTGAGGGAGACCCAGTACTTC. The chain is built from TRBV13 and TRBJ2-5; 9 bases are shared with TRBD2. J gave up 5 bases and V 2 bases, and 9 bases lay outside the gene matches. This CDR3 spans 16 amino acids. Germline CDR1 PRHDT, CDR2 FYEKMQ (reference sequence).

The rearrangement uses TRBV19 and TRBJ1-6; tentatively, D is TRBD1 (6 bases). Between the trimmed V and J ends, which lost 5 bases and 0 bases, there was a span of 11 bases. The CDR3 contains 16 residues. Germline V gene sequence: CDR1 LNHDA, CDR2 SQIVND (reference sequence). The DNA of the CDR3 is TGTGCCAGTAGTGGGGGGCCGAGCTCCTATAATTCACCCCTCCACTTT. Its translation is CASSGGPSSYNSPLHF.

The chain employs TRBV6-1 and TRBJ1-5; the D gene is possibly TRBD1 (6 bases). The CDR3 covers 13 residues. V dropped 6 bases and J dropped 3 bases, with 9 bases sitting between them. CDR1 is MNHNS, CDR2 SASEGT, per germline. CDR3 in amino acids: CASRDSNNQPQHF. CDR3 coding DNA: TGTGCCAGCAGGGACAGCAACAATCAGCCCCAGCATTTT.

In its sample, this clone was seen a few times. The chain links TRBV6-1 to TRBJ1-2; no definite D call. Germline V gives CDR1 MNHNS, CDR2 SASEGT. Trimming took off 7 bases at V and 5 bases at J, with 11 bases between the two ends. The CDR3 has 12 residues. For the CDR3, the DNA is TGTGCCAGCAAGGACGGAGGTTATGGCTACACCTTC. Residues: CASKDGGYGYTF.

The rearrangement uses TRBV5-1 and TRBJ1-1; D is undetermined. V was trimmed by 4 bases and J by 0 bases, leaving 7 bases between them. Germline V gene sequence: CDR1 SGHRS, CDR2 YFSETQ. This CDR3 spans 13 amino acids. The CDR3 region has the DNA TGCGCCAGCAGCGCCGCTATGAACACTGAAGCTTTCTTT. This sequence encodes CASSAAMNTEAFF. Supplemented by reference TRBV5-1 and TRBJ1-1, the full variable domain reads KAGVTQTPRYLIKTRGQQVTLSCSPISGHRSVSWYQQTPGQGLQFLFEYFSETQRNKGNFPGRFSGRQFSNSRSEMNVSTLELGDSALYLCASSAAMNTEAFFGQGTRLTVV.

J is TRBJ2-2 and V is TRBV5-1; D is tentatively TRBD1 or TRBD2 (6 bases each). This CDR3 comprises 16 residues. Per germline, CDR1 SGHRS and CDR2 YFSETQ. V shed 4 bases and J shed 1 base, with 14 bases lying between them. CDR3 region: CASSLRGRENTGELFF. The CDR3 nucleotides are TGCGCCAGCAGCCTACGGGGGCGGGAGAACACCGGGGAGCTGTTTTTT.

The chain joins TRBV6-6 to TRBJ1-5, with 7 positions matching TRBD1. The CDR3 has 13 residues. Unmatched junction bases numbered 10, after V lost 10 bases and J lost 7 bases. From germline, CDR1 is MNHNY and CDR2 SVGAGI (reference sequence). The CDR3 protein is CATKGQQIQPQHF. The CDR3 region has the DNA TGTGCCACCAAGGGACAGCAAATCCAGCCCCAGCATTTT.

V and J are TRBV7-2 and TRBJ2-1, with D tentatively TRBD1 (6 bases). The V gene lost 4 bases and the J gene lost 4 bases, with 17 bases spanning the gap. The CDR3 consists of 16 residues. Germline loops: CDR1 SGHTA, CDR2 FQGNSA. This CDR3 reads CASSSTGISLYNEQFF. DNA for the CDR3: TGTGCCAGCAGCTCTACAGGGATTTCACTTTACAATGAGCAGTTCTTC.

The chain carries TRBV11-2 and TRBJ2-5, with a possible D match to TRBD1 (5 bases). V lost 1 base and J 1 base, leaving 7 bases between the germline ends. Germline loops: CDR1 SGHAT, CDR2 FQNNGV. CDR3 size: 14 residues. CDR3 bases: TGTGCCAGCAGCTTAGTAGGGGTCCAAGAGACCCAGTACTTC. This codes for CASSLVGVQETQYF.

This chain connects TRBV7-6 to TRBJ2-7; 8 bases are shared with TRBD1. This CDR3 is 16 amino acids long. V dropped 0 bases and J dropped 3; count of bases not matched to a gene: 7. The germline CDR1 and CDR2 sequences are SGHVS and FNYEAQ. The CDR3 sequence: CASSLAHRGNIYEQYF. The CDR3 DNA sequence: TGTGCCAGCAGCTTAGCGCACAGGGGGAACATCTACGAGCAGTACTTC.

The chain carries TRBV10-2 and TRBJ1-3; 8 bases line up with TRBD1. V lost 6 bases and J lost 1; bases outside the gene matches: 5. Germline lookup yields CDR1 WSHSY and CDR2 SAAADI. The CDR3 is made up of 15 amino acids. CDR3 nucleotide sequence: TGCGCCAGCAGCGAAACAGGGGGTTCTGGAAACACCATATATTTT. It specifies CASSETGGSGNTIYF.

The chain uses TRBV7-8 and TRBJ1-4, with 9 bases identical to TRBD1. The length of the CDR3 is 17 residues. Germline loops: CDR1 SGHVS, CDR2 FQNEAQ. The junction had 13 bases not matched to a gene; V was cut back by 4 bases and J by 7 bases. CDR3 loop: CASSSPGQGPPSEKLFF. The DNA of the CDR3 is TGTGCCAGCAGCTCACCGGGACAGGGTCCCCCCTCTGAAAAACTGTTTTTT.

The genes are TRBV10-2 and TRBJ1-5, with D perhaps TRBD1 (5 bases). The V and J ends lost 5 bases and 4 bases respectively, with 12 bases between them. The CDR3 is 14 residues long. Germline lookup yields CDR1 WSHSY and CDR2 SAAADI. CDR3 DNA: TGCGCCAGCAGTCGGGACGTTCGTAATCAGCCCCAGCATTTT. Residues: CASSRDVRNQPQHF.

This chain joins TRBV4-1 and TRBJ2-5; D is possibly TRBD2 (6 bases). Deletions cut 0 bases from V and 4 bases from J, with 12 bases between. Looked up from germline, CDR1 is MGHRA and CDR2 is YSYEKL. The CDR3 has 15 residues. The DNA of the CDR3 is TGCGCCAGCAGCCAAGATGGGGGGTTGATAGAGACCCAGTACTTC. Protein: CASSQDGGLIETQYF.

A single count supports this clone. This sequence joins TRBV9 and TRBJ2-5; weak D call: TRBD1 (5 bases). V lost 4 bases, J lost 2 bases, and 18 bases lay in between. Per the germline V gene, CDR1 is SGDLS and CDR2 is YYNGEE. CDR3 size: 16 residues. The CDR3 DNA reads as TGTGCCAGCAGCCCCAGACAGATCCCCTCACAAGAGACCCAGTACTTC. The encoded protein is CASSPRQIPSQETQYF.

This chain joins TRBV7-9 and TRBJ2-3, with D perhaps matching TRBD2 (6 bases). The V end was cut by 1 base, the J end by 0 bases, with 8 bases between. The CDR3 runs to 15 residues. Germline CDR1 SEHNR, CDR2 FQNEAQ (reference sequence). CDR3 coding DNA: TGTGCCAGCAGCTTAGACCGGGGGAGCACAGATACGCAGTATTTT. It codes for CASSLDRGSTDTQYF.

This chain joins TRBV7-9 and TRBJ1-6; D perhaps matches TRBD1 (5 bases). CDR1 is SEHNR and CDR2 is FQNEAQ in the germline V gene (reference sequence). Trimming removed 5 bases at V and 10 bases at J, with 18 bases between. The CDR3 consists of 15 residues. Here the CDR3 DNA reads TGTGCCAGCAGCCCCGGGACGCCTGTCATCTCACCCCTCCACTTT. It yields the protein CASSPGTPVISPLHF.

The chain uses TRBV6-1 and TRBJ2-7; no clear D. Germline-derived CDR1 and CDR2 are MNHNS and SASEGT. With 6 bases removed from V and 1 base from J, the gap between germline ends came to 13 bases. The CDR3 consists of 14 residues. The CDR3, as DNA: TGTGCCAGCAGCGAAAATACAGTTTCCTACGAGCAGTACGTC. Protein sequence: CASSENTVSYEQYV.